This is a list of T cell receptor beta chains from one sample in a study of cytotoxic CD8 clonotypes in ibrutinib-treated CLL. Sequencing was performed with immunoSEQ multiplex PCR; in TCRdb, only in-frame clones are kept and a portion is missing. Among about 17,000 clones listed, about 61% were seen once. The source was PBMCs, collected after 12 months of ibrutinib treatment. The receptors stem from a human donor with chronic lymphocytic leukemia. Both conserved end residues are part of each CDR3. Some rows mark clone size as missing; the rest say once, few, many or name a class of expanded clone.

size	J	V	CDR3
once	TRBJ1-5	TRBV19	CASSLQGLSSNQPQHF
few	TRBJ2-5	TRBV28	CATRAGYQETQYF
once	TRBJ2-4	TRBV6-5	CASSYSMTAARNIQYF
few	TRBJ1-2	TRBV6-6	CASWAGEHGYTF
-	TRBJ2-1	TRBV6-5	CASSSPGAYLQFF
-	TRBJ2-3	TRBV6-6	CASRSSDSVDTQYF
-	TRBJ2-7	TRBV7-9	CASSLVGVANYEQYF
-	TRBJ1-2	TRBV2	CASTPWLANYGYTF
-	TRBJ2-1	TRBV18	CASSPIIGLSSYNEQFF
-	TRBJ1-1	TRBV27	CASSYRGHTEAFF
-	TRBJ2-3	TRBV27	CASSPGLAGWSTDTQYF
-	TRBJ2-1	TRBV5-6	CASSLVQGTYNEQFF
-	TRBJ2-7	TRBV19	CASSILSRLPEQYF
-	TRBJ2-2	TRBV11-3	CASSLGTSRELFF
-	TRBJ1-6	TRBV30	CAWSDQGWDNSPLHF
-	TRBJ1-1	TRBV5-1	CASSSTGQNTEAFF
few	TRBJ2-7	TRBV7-9	CASSPRDRTDYEQYF
-	TRBJ2-2	TRBV1	CTSIVAAIYFPGELFF
-	TRBJ2-3	TRBV5-1	CASSSGDSTDTQYF